The entry below gives a single T cell receptor beta chain sequence along with its context. Its cognate antigen is unknown. Produced via immunoSEQ multiplex PCR; TCRdb's table is partial and in-frame only. Counted here are around 31,000 clones, roughly 90% occurring once; the ten biggest clones make up under 0.4%. The source of the sample is a study of PD-1 blockade in classical Hodgkin lymphoma. This CDR3 spans 12 amino acids. Trimming left V 5 bases short and J 1 base short, with 8 bases between. Per the germline V gene, CDR1 is SQVTM and CDR2 is ANQGSEA. Documented time point: newly diagnosed, previously untreated cHL patient sample. CD4+ T cells were purified from thawed PBMCs by magnetic negative selection. As a comparison, the study used PBMCs from newly diagnosed, untreated classical Hodgkin lymphoma. Overall study results and limits: As was reported, newly diagnosed patients showed lower baseline TCR diversity than healthy donors did. Still unresolved is the cause of the repertoire differences, which may be disease activity or prior therapy.

The sequence was obtained from a human donor with classical Hodgkin lymphoma. What was sequenced was CD4+ T cells from blood. This chain joins TRBV29-1 and TRBJ1-1; D uncertain. The CDR3 region has the DNA TGCAGCGTTACGGCGGGGAACACTGAAGCTTTCTTT. Translating it yields CSVTAGNTEAFF. The full variable domain, its missing parts supplied by reference TRBV29-1 and TRBJ1-1, is SAVISQKPSRDICQRGTSLTIQCQVDSQVTMMFWYRQQPGQSLTLIATANQGSEATYESGFVIDKFPISRPNLTFSTLTVSNMSPEDSSIYLCSVTAGNTEAFFGQGTRLTVV.